The 12 T cell receptor beta chains below all came from one sample that was sequenced in a study of Ad26.COV2.S vaccination and SARS-CoV-2 variants. Sequencing was performed with immunoSEQ multiplex PCR; in TCRdb, only in-frame clones are kept and a portion is missing. This sample has roughly 320,000 clones, with just over 85% found just once. Treatment indicated: 15 to 20 received Ad26.COV2.S at low or high dose, single or two shots; about five received placebo; per-sample allocation not given. Sampling was done on day 63 after the first vaccine or placebo injection. This specimen was peripheral blood, taken in a trial of Ad26.COV2.S vaccine versus placebo. These receptors were taken from a person between 18 and 65 years old who received the Ad26.COV2.S COVID-19 vaccine or a placebo.

In its sample, this clone was seen a few times. This chain joins TRBV6-5 and TRBJ2-7; D is possibly TRBD2 (6 bases). Deletions cut 0 bases from V and 0 bases from J, with 12 bases between. Per the germline V gene, CDR1 is MNHEY and CDR2 is SVGAGI. The length of the CDR3 is 16 residues. The CDR3 region has the DNA TGTGCCAGCAGTTACTCGAGGGTGGGGGGCTCCTACGAGCAGTACTTC. This encodes CASSYSRVGGSYEQYF.

Here the CDR3 reads CASSPRVLETQYF. CDR3 DNA: TGTGCCAGCAGCCCACGTGTTTTAGAGACCCAGTACTTC. The chain recombines TRBV3-1 (or the pseudogene TRBV3-2) with TRBJ2-5; D gene ambiguous. There are 13 residues in the CDR3. Germline CDR1 and CDR2: LGHDT and YNNKEL (reference sequence). V was clipped by 4 bases and J by 4 bases, with 10 bases between them.

Comment on this clone: The germline gene is not matched at one end of the junction; a read error may be the cause. The chain is built from TRBV6-5 and TRBJ1-1; tentative D call: TRBD1 (5 bases). Germline CDR1 is MNHEY and CDR2 is SVGAGI. The CDR3 is made up of 13 amino acids. This chain's CDR3 is CATSRGTNTEAFF. CDR3 in DNA: TGTGCCACCAGTAGAGGGACGAACACTGAAGCTTTCTTT.

V and J are TRBV2 and TRBJ1-2, with 11 bases that match TRBD1. V was pared by 9 bases and J by 2 bases, with 2 bases of the junction left unmatched. CDR3 size: 13 residues. The V gene's germline CDR1 is SNHLY and CDR2 FYNNEI. CDR3 amino acids: CARGDRGNYGYTF. The CDR3 DNA follows: TGTGCCAGGGGGGACAGGGGGAACTATGGCTACACCTTC.

This rearrangement joins TRBV3-1 (or the pseudogene TRBV3-2) to TRBJ2-1, with D possibly being TRBD1 or TRBD2 (5 bases each). V lost 0 bases, J lost 2 bases, and 11 bases lay in between. This CDR3 comprises 16 residues. Looked up from germline, CDR1 is LGHDT and CDR2 is YNNKEL (reference sequence). CDR3 protein: CASSQDRKGPYNEQFF. The CDR3, as DNA: TGTGCCAGCAGCCAAGATCGAAAGGGACCCTACAATGAGCAGTTCTTC.

This clone has only one observation. V gene TRBV4-1 combines with J gene TRBJ1-1; TRBD1 is a possible D gene (5 bases). V was trimmed by 1 base and J by 1 base, leaving 7 bases between them. The CDR3 is 14 residues long. Looked up from germline, CDR1 is MGHRA and CDR2 is YSYEKL. The CDR3 here is CASSQVGGNTEAFF. CDR3 bases: TGCGCCAGCAGCCAAGTCGGGGGGAACACTGAAGCTTTCTTT.

The chain has TRBV3-1 (or the pseudogene TRBV3-2) and TRBJ1-2; D gene unclear. The CDR3 is made up of 14 amino acids. Germline V gene lookup returns CDR1 LGHDT and CDR2 YNNKEL (reference sequence). The V end lost 0 bases, the J end lost 7 bases, and 12 bases lay between the germline ends. The CDR3 loop reads CASSQDRRVTGYTF. The CDR3 DNA reads as TGTGCCAGCAGCCAAGATAGAAGGGTAACTGGCTACACCTTC.

This clone was counted a single time. V and J are TRBV6-2 or TRBV6-3 and TRBJ1-1; no clear D. Trimming cost V 2 bases and J 4 bases, with 11 bases left between them. The germline gives CDR1 MNHEY, CDR2 SVGEGT. The CDR3 totals 14 residues. The CDR3 DNA reads TGTGCCAGCAGTTACCACGGACGGGGCACTGAAGCTTTCTTT. Translation gives CASSYHGRGTEAFF.

The chain is built from TRBV3-1 (or the pseudogene TRBV3-2) and TRBJ2-5; 13 positions match TRBD2. Germline trimming cut 6 bases from V and 5 bases from J; bases unmatched to any gene: 6. The CDR3 totals 15 residues. The germline V gene has CDR1 LGHDT and CDR2 YNNKEL (reference sequence). This CDR3 reads CASRLLAGGQETQYF. CDR3 sequence (DNA): TGTGCCAGCAGGTTACTAGCGGGGGGGCAGGAGACCCAGTACTTC.

Turning to this clone: Other DNA variants within this sample encode the same CDR3. This sequence joins TRBV3-1 (or the pseudogene TRBV3-2) and TRBJ1-1, with D possibly TRBD1 on 5 matching bases. The CDR3 extends over 13 amino acids. Trimming stripped 2 bases from V and 1 base from J, with 5 bases between. The V gene's germline CDR1 is LGHDT and CDR2 YNNKEL (reference sequence). CDR3 region: CASSQQGNTEAFF. CDR3 in DNA: TGTGCCAGCAGCCAACAGGGGAACACTGAAGCTTTCTTT.

The chain carries TRBV19 and TRBJ1-2; D ambiguous. CDR1 and CDR2 from the germline V gene are LNHDA and SQIVND (reference sequence). CDR3 length: 15 residues. V was trimmed by 0 bases and J by 0 bases, leaving 8 bases between them. The CDR3 DNA follows: TGTGCCAGTAGTATAGATCTAAAGTCTAACTATGGCTACACCTTC. Translating gives CASSIDLKSNYGYTF.

Here the CDR3 DNA reads TGTGCCAGTAGTCGTCGGAGTTACTCTGGAAACACCATATATTTT. Amino acids: CASSRRSYSGNTIYF. J is TRBJ1-3 and V is TRBV19; no clear D. CDR1 LNHDA and CDR2 SQIVND come from the germline V gene (reference sequence). V lost 5 bases and J lost 0, with 11 bases in between. The CDR3 covers 15 residues. Complete variable domain (other parts from reference TRBV19 and TRBJ1-3): DGGITQSPKYLFRKEGQNVTLSCEQNLNHDAMYWYRQDPGQGLRLIYYSQIVNDFQKGDIAEGYSVSREKKESFPLTVTSAQKNPTAFYLCASSRRSYSGNTIYFGEGSWLTVV.